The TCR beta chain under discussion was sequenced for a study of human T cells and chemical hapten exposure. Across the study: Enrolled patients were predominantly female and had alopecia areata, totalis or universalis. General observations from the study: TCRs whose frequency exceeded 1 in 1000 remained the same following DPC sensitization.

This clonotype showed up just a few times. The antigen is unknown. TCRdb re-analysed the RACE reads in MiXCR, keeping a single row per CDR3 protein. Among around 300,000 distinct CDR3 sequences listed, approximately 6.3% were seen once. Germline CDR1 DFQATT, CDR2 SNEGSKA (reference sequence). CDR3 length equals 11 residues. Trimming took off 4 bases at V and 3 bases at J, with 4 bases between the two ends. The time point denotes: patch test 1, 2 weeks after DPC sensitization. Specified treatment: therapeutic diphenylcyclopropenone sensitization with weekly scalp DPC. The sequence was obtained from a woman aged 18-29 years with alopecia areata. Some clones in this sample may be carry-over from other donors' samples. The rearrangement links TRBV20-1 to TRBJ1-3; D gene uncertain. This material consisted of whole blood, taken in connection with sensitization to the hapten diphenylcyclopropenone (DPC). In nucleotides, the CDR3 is TGCAGTGCTACTCGTGGAAACACCATATATTTT. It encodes CSATRGNTIYF.